The rows below give T cell receptor beta chains drawn from one sample of a study of T-cell memory formation after mild COVID-19. TCRdb reanalysed the 5' RACE reads using MiXCR and keeps one entry per CDR3 protein. The sample carries roughly 240,000 distinct CDR3 sequences, over 15% recorded once. What was sequenced was PBMCs or a T cell subset sorted from them (not recorded which). These receptor sequences come from an adult woman who had mild COVID-19 (a few samples of this study predate the infection). Cell type and time point are not known. The conserved cysteine and the conserved F or W are not part of the CDR3 here. A clone size is listed for some rows: how often the clone was seen (once, few, many), or a class if it is expanded.

j_gene,abundance,v_gene,CDR3aa
TRBJ2-7,-,TRBV4-1,ASSQGPSGGASREQY
TRBJ2-5,-,TRBV11-2,ASSLERGAGETQY
TRBJ2-1,-,TRBV7-2,ASSLSLMASGANEQF
TRBJ1-6,few,TRBV7-2,ASSLGSGGRSPLH
TRBJ2-3,few,TRBV6-2/TRBV6-3,ASSEPSGRASTDTQY
TRBJ2-2,-,TRBV12-3/TRBV12-4,ASTLGQFTGELF
TRBJ2-7,-,TRBV7-2,ASSPAGGYEQY
TRBJ1-2,-,TRBV5-1,ASSLRQGHGYT
TRBJ2-7,-,TRBV9,ASSRGRSSYEQY
TRBJ1-2,-,TRBV3-1,ASSTAFGYT
TRBJ1-1,-,TRBV25-1,ASSDQTGGATEAF
TRBJ2-7,few,TRBV3-1,ASSQALTSGGSYEQY
TRBJ2-3,-,TRBV4-1,ASSQFTGTGTDTQY
TRBJ2-5,few,TRBV3-1,ASSQGTRETQY
TRBJ2-1,medium-sized,TRBV5-1,ASSFGGGAVNEQF
TRBJ1-6,-,TRBV24-1,AGSRDSRYNSPLH
TRBJ1-2,many,TRBV3-1,ASSQGSGAYYGYT
TRBJ1-2,few,TRBV7-9,ASSPARYGYT
TRBJ2-4,-,TRBV12-3/TRBV12-4,ASSRRQGVVEY
TRBJ1-2,few,TRBV30,AWKFGGTSYGYT
TRBJ1-4,-,TRBV5-1,ASSPGDSQNEKLF
TRBJ2-3,few,TRBV6-5,ASSYAGGDTQY
TRBJ2-5,-,TRBV5-6,ASSRAVIQETQY
TRBJ1-2,-,TRBV18,ASSSTRDRPYGYT
TRBJ2-1,few,TRBV6-5,ASIGGASGESEQF
TRBJ2-4,few,TRBV4-3,ASSQSPGAGNIQY
TRBJ2-6,many,TRBV25-1,ASSECSTTVRVGANVLT
TRBJ1-2,-,TRBV20-1,SAPNRGYT
TRBJ2-3,few,TRBV11-2,ASSSNWGGTDTQY
TRBJ2-2,-,TRBV7-2,ASSRGLAGGRSTGELF
TRBJ2-7,-,TRBV7-2,ASSLGHRGEQY
TRBJ2-3,few,TRBV4-1,ASSHLRESTDTQY
TRBJ1-5,-,TRBV29-1,SAVGGGNQPQH
TRBJ2-3,-,TRBV20-1,SAREDTDTQY
TRBJ1-1,many,TRBV5-4,ASSLEASGTEAF
TRBJ2-1,-,TRBV15,ATSPSGRYNEQF
TRBJ2-1,few,TRBV10-3,AISETNEQF
TRBJ2-3,few,TRBV9,ASSPRAATSTDTQY
TRBJ2-5,many,TRBV5-1,ASSLAASGPIETQY
TRBJ2-2,few,TRBV20-1,SASGTENTGELF
TRBJ2-4,-,TRBV11-3,ASSPGLDENIQY
TRBJ2-2,few,TRBV9,ASSVVSYTGELF
TRBJ2-7,few,TRBV6-2/TRBV6-3,ASNEGTSGEQY
TRBJ2-1,few,TRBV28,ASTISGSYNEQF
TRBJ2-4,few,TRBV11-2,ASSFPWDGKNIQY
TRBJ2-5,-,TRBV12-3/TRBV12-4,ASGGMYQETQY
TRBJ2-7,-,TRBV7-9,ASSAGGTGMAYEQY
TRBJ2-5,-,TRBV5-4,ASSLRSGGFQETQY
TRBJ2-3,few,TRBV18,ASSPPLGQGTDTQY
TRBJ2-4,-,TRBV6-2/TRBV6-3,ASSSQAGMKNIQY
TRBJ1-5,-,TRBV19,ASSYRDSDQPQH
TRBJ2-5,few,TRBV6-5,ASSPGIFQETQY
TRBJ1-4,-,TRBV5-1,ASSLGVAGPNEKLF
TRBJ2-1,few,TRBV12-5,ASGLGQFASYEQF
TRBJ2-5,few,TRBV12-3/TRBV12-4,ASSSRGPGETQY
TRBJ2-5,-,TRBV5-1,ASSLTAGQETQY
TRBJ2-7,few,TRBV7-2,ASSPTSGSTYEQY
TRBJ2-2,few,TRBV25-1,ASSDPIGTGNSGELF